This TCR beta chain was sequenced for a study of blood T cell repertoires in COVID-19. Looking at the study overall: Donors in the United States, Italy and Spain gave samples during acute or convalescent COVID-19. The analysed material was cDNA or gDNA that came from T cells, B-cell-depleted T cells, or PBMCs.

Per the study methods: Reference gene primer amplification gave estimated nucleated cell counts. Method: immunoSEQ multiplex PCR; TCRdb's copy keeps in-frame clones and lacks some. V and J calls and clone size are as listed in that table; D and trimming were resolved from the DNA. There are about 40,000 clones in the sample; approximately 86% occur only once, and 5.2% lies in the top ten. V gave up 9 bases and J gave up 4 bases; unmatched junction bases: 7. The CDR3 extends over 13 amino acids. The germline V gene encodes CDR1 LNHNV and CDR2 YYDKDF (reference sequence). The specimen sequenced was peripheral blood. The TCR originated in a man aged 40-49 years with active COVID-19. This rearrangement joins TRBV15 to TRBJ2-3; 7 bases map to TRBD2. The CDR3 is CATTRGRADTQYF. CDR3 sequence (DNA): TGTGCCACGACCCGCGGGAGAGCAGATACGCAGTATTTT.